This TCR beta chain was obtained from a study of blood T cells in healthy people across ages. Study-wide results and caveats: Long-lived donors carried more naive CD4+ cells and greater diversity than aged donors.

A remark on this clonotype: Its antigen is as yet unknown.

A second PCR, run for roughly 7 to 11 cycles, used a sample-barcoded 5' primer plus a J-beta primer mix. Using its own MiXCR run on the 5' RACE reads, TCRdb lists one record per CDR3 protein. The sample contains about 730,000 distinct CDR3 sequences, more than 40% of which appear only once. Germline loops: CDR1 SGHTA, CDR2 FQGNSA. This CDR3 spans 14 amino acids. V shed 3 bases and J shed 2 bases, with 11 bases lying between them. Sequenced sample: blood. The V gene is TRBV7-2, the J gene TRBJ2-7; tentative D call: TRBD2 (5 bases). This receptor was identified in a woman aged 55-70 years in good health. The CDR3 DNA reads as TGTGCCAGCAGCTTTGGCGGGTGGACCTACGAGCAGTACTTC. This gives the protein CASSFGGWTYEQYF.